These 8 T cell receptor beta chains were all obtained from the same sample, sequenced in a study of blood T cell repertoires in COVID-19. The data were produced by immunoSEQ multiplex PCR, yet TCRdb's version contains in-frame clones alone and is incomplete. The data contain some 99,000 clones, 80% to 90% of them singletons. The sequencing sample was made of peripheral blood. The receptors were gathered from a human donor in a cohort sampled during active COVID-19.

This clone has just one count. The chain carries TRBV6-2 or TRBV6-3 and TRBJ1-1; D unclear. Trimming shortened V by 2 bases and J by 1 base, and 11 bases separated the two germline ends. CDR1 is MNHEY and CDR2 is SVGEGT in the germline V gene. The CDR3 consists of 15 residues. The CDR3 reads CASSYLWGENTEAFF. CDR3 DNA: TGTGCCAGCAGTTACCTTTGGGGAGAGAACACTGAAGCTTTCTTT.

The V gene is TRBV15, the J gene TRBJ1-2; 8 bases match TRBD1. The CDR3 totals 16 residues. Unmatched junction bases numbered 5, after V lost 0 bases and J lost 2 bases. Germline assignment: CDR1 LNHNV and CDR2 YYDKDF (reference sequence). CDR3 loop: CATSREGAGGNYGYTF. The DNA of the CDR3 is TGTGCCACCAGCAGAGAGGGGGCAGGGGGCAACTATGGCTACACCTTC.

The V call is TRBV3-1 (or the pseudogene TRBV3-2), the J call TRBJ2-3; tentative D call: TRBD2 (5 bases). The germline CDR1 and CDR2 sequences are LGHDT and YNNKEL (reference sequence). The CDR3 has 15 amino acids. The V end lost 1 base, the J end lost 4 bases, and 12 bases lay between the germline ends. CDR3 in DNA: TGTGCCAGCAGCCAAGCCGGGCGGGTCGCAGATACGCAGTATTTT. It translates to CASSQAGRVADTQYF.

J is TRBJ2-3 and V is TRBV11-2, with 9 bases fitting TRBD2. CDR1 SGHAT and CDR2 FQNNGV come from the germline V gene. The junction had 14 bases not matched to a gene; V was cut back by 3 bases and J by 10 bases. The CDR3 covers 16 residues. This chain's CDR3 is CASSLRIAGVDDPQYF. The CDR3 nucleotides read TGTGCCAGCAGCTTGAGGATAGCGGGGGTAGATGACCCGCAGTATTTT. The entire variable domain, with the rest obtained from reference TRBV11-2 and TRBJ2-3, is as follows: EAGVAQSPRYKIIEKRQSVAFWCNPISGHATLYWYQQILGQGPKLLIQFQNNGVVDDSQLPKDRFSAERLKGVDSTLKIQPAKLEDSAVYLCASSLRIAGVDDPQYFGPGTRLTVL.

This clone occurred once. This rearrangement joins TRBV9 to TRBJ2-5; D unclear. Germline V CDR1 and CDR2: SGDLS, YYNGEE. This CDR3 spans 11 amino acids. V was cut by 0 bases and J by 5 bases, with 2 bases left in between. DNA of the CDR3: TGTGCCAGCAGCGTAGCGGAGACCCAGTACTTC. It codes for CASSVAETQYF.

The sample holds one count of this clone. This chain connects TRBV6-6 to TRBJ2-7, with 8 bases identical to TRBD1. The J segment lost 2 bases and the V segment lost 6 bases, leaving 12 bases of the junction unmatched. Germline V lookup: CDR1 MNHNY, CDR2 SVGAGI (reference sequence). CDR3 size: 16 residues. CDR3 region: CASSSGQGKIPYEQYF. CDR3 nucleotide sequence: TGTGCCAGCAGCTCAGGACAGGGTAAGATACCCTACGAGCAGTACTTC.

This sequence joins TRBV7-2 and TRBJ1-1; TRBD1 matches at 7 bases. The CDR3 contains 15 residues. Germline CDR1 and CDR2: SGHTA and FQGNSA. With 5 bases clipped from V and 1 base from J, the junction kept 7 bases outside the gene matches. This CDR3 is CASSMNRGQNTEAFF. Written as DNA, the CDR3 is TGTGCCAGCAGCATGAACAGGGGTCAGAACACTGAAGCTTTCTTT.

The rearrangement uses TRBV2 and TRBJ2-3; 8 bases agree with TRBD2. Germline CDR1 SNHLY, CDR2 FYNNEI. Losses at the gene ends were 8 bases for V and 3 bases for J; bases not matched to a gene: 16. The CDR3 spans 17 residues. This CDR3 reads CASRSRSGTRLTDTQYF. The CDR3 DNA reads as TGTGCCAGCCGCTCCCGATCCGGGACTAGACTTACAGATACGCAGTATTTT.